This entry features one TCR beta chain sequence. Method: immunoSEQ multiplex PCR; TCRdb's copy keeps in-frame clones and lacks some. Found here are roughly 500,000 clones, approximately 90% of them singletons; the top ten hold just over 8%. This entry belongs to a study of blood T cell repertoires in COVID-19. Germline CDR1 is MNHEY and CDR2 is SVGAGI. This CDR3 has 14 residues. Trimming took 7 bases from V and 4 from J; bases not matched to a gene: 6. The sequenced sample was PBMCs or T cells enriched from blood (not recorded which). The receptor was derived from a woman aged 60-75 years who had recovered from COVID-19. V is TRBV6-5 and J is TRBJ2-2, with TRBD1 matching 7 bases. The CDR3 sequence is CASNRQGSTGELFF. DNA for the CDR3: TGTGCCAGCAACCGACAGGGTAGCACCGGGGAGCTGTTTTTT.